These T cell receptor beta chains were read from a single sample in a study of identical twins. MiXCR, applied by TCRdb to the 5' RACE reads, yields one record per CDR3 protein. This table holds just over 500,000 distinct CDR3 sequences, roughly a fifth found once. These data also featured in a second study, about T cells expressing NK-cell markers.

Sequencing was done on a sample of CD4+ T cells sorted from blood. Source of these receptors: a woman between 18 and 29 years old in good health. Both conserved end residues are part of each CDR3. D genes are given only for firm matches. Clone size, where shown, is once, few, many, or a class for clones that have expanded.

TRBJ2-7 | few | - | TRBV7-6 | TGTGCCAGCAGCCCTATAAGTGGCGGGGCTTCTTACGAGCAGTACTTC | CASSPISGGASYEQYF
TRBJ2-5 | - | - | TRBV5-1 | TGCGCCAGCAGCTTGGCCCCGACAGACCGAAACTGGGGGACCCAGTACTTC | CASSLAPTDRNWGTQYF
TRBJ2-3 | few | TRBD2 | TRBV3-1 | TGTGCCAGCAGCCAAGCTTCTAGCGGGAATACAGATACGCAGTATTTT | CASSQASSGNTDTQYF
TRBJ2-1 | - | - | TRBV29-1 | TGCAGCGTTGAAGCGGGCCCCGCGAATGAGCAGTTCTTC | CSVEAGPANEQFF
TRBJ2-7 | few | TRBD2 | TRBV29-1 | TGCAGCGTTACTGCGACTAGCGGTGGGTCCTACGAGCAGTACTTC | CSVTATSGGSYEQYF
TRBJ2-7 | few | TRBD1 | TRBV20-1 | TGCAGTGCTAGTGGGACAGGGGGCGAGCAGTACTTC | CSASGTGGEQYF
TRBJ1-5 | many | - | TRBV20-1 | TGCAGTGCCCGGATCGGGGGCAATCAGCCCCAGCATTTT | CSARIGGNQPQHF
TRBJ2-2 | many | - | TRBV12-3/TRBV12-4 | TGTGCCAGCAGTTACACCGGGGAGCTGTTTTTT | CASSYTGELFF
TRBJ2-5 | few | TRBD1 | TRBV12-3/TRBV12-4 | TGTGCCAGCAGTTTAGAACAGGGGGTCTTTGAGACCCAGTACTTC | CASSLEQGVFETQYF
TRBJ2-5 | few | - | TRBV18 | TGTGCCAGCTCACCAATCGGTGCAGACAGGGACTTTTCCGTGAGGAAGACCCAGTACTTC | CASSPIGADRDFSVRKTQYF
TRBJ1-6 | - | - | TRBV12-3/TRBV12-4 | TGTGCCAGCAGTTTTTGGGGTTGGGATTCACCCCTCCACTTT | CASSFWGWDSPLHF
TRBJ2-1 | - | - | TRBV6-1 | TGTGCCAGCAGTGAAGGTTGGAATGAGCAGTTCTTC | CASSEGWNEQFF
TRBJ2-6 | - | TRBD2 | TRBV20-1 | TGCTGTGCTGCCTTTAGCGGGAGGATGTCTGGAGCCAACGTCCTGACTTTC | CCAAFSGRMSGANVLTF
TRBJ2-1 | - | - | TRBV6-5 | TGTGCCAGCAGTTACAGAACTTCACTATATGAGCAGTTCTTC | CASSYRTSLYEQFF
TRBJ1-2 | - | - | TRBV7-2 | TGTGCCAGCAGAACGTCCGGGCGCTACACCTTC | CASRTSGRYTF
TRBJ2-5 | few | TRBD2 | TRBV6-5 | TGTGCCAGCAGTTACGCCAGGACTAGCGGGGGGGAGACCCAGTACTTC | CASSYARTSGGETQYF
TRBJ2-2 | few | - | TRBV6-1 | TGTGCCAGCACCCTCAGAGGAGGGTTTGACGGGGAGCTGTTTTTT | CASTLRGGFDGELFF
TRBJ2-7 | - | - | TRBV12-5 | TGTGCTAGTGGTTTGAAACCTTTTCCCCAGTCCCCCCACGAGCAGTACTTC | CASGLKPFPQSPHEQYF
TRBJ2-4 | - | - | TRBV27 | TGTGCCAGCAGTTGGACAGCAGTAGCCAAAAACATTCAGTACTTC | CASSWTAVAKNIQYF
TRBJ1-4 | - | TRBD1 | TRBV7-9 | TGTGCCAGCAGCGGGGACAGTTACAATGAAAAACTGTTTTTT | CASSGDSYNEKLFF
TRBJ2-3 | - | TRBD1 | TRBV7-9 | TGTGCCAGCAGCATGCCTGGGACAGGGGTTTTAGATACGCAGTATTTT | CASSMPGTGVLDTQYF
TRBJ2-7 | - | TRBD1 | TRBV29-1 | TGCAGCGCCCGGACAGGGATAGTAGAGCAGTACTTC | CSARTGIVEQYF
TRBJ2-1 | - | - | TRBV7-9 | TGTGCCAGCAGCCAACTGACAGGAGCCTACAATGAGCAGTTCTTC | CASSQLTGAYNEQFF
TRBJ2-1 | - | TRBD2 | TRBV7-2 | TGTGCCAGTACTGCTAGCGGGAGGCCGGTCAATGAGCAGTTCTTC | CASTASGRPVNEQFF
TRBJ2-1 | - | - | TRBV10-3 | TGTGCCATCAGTGAGGGGCTAGCGCCCTTCAATGAGCAGTTCTTC | CAISEGLAPFNEQFF
TRBJ2-2 | - | TRBD2 | TRBV7-3 | TGTGCCAGCAGCGTAACGGGACTAGCGGGGGAAAACACCGGGGAGCTGTTTTTT | CASSVTGLAGENTGELFF
TRBJ2-3 | - | TRBD2 | TRBV6-1 | TGTGCCAGCAAACGGGGGGGACTAGCCTTGGATACGCAGTATTTT | CASKRGGLALDTQYF
TRBJ2-1 | - | - | TRBV11-2 | TGTGCCAGCAGCTTAGCTGGCGGAGGCTCCTACAATGAGCAGTTCTTC | CASSLAGGGSYNEQFF
TRBJ2-3 | few | - | TRBV11-2 | TGTGCCAGCAGCACACCCCCAGGGCAGGGGAGAATAGCAGATACGCAGTATTTT | CASSTPPGQGRIADTQYF
TRBJ1-5 | few | - | TRBV5-6 | TGTGCCAGCAGCTCTCTTTCGACCCGGGACACCAATCAGCCCCAGCATTTT | CASSSLSTRDTNQPQHF
TRBJ2-2 | - | TRBD2 | TRBV20-1 | TGCAGTGCTCAAAAAAGCGGGAGGATCGGGGAGCTGTTTTTT | CSAQKSGRIGELFF
TRBJ2-7 | few | TRBD2 | TRBV5-1 | TGCGCCAGCAGCTTAGCGGGGGGCGTTGTTAACGAGCAGTACTTC | CASSLAGGVVNEQYF
TRBJ2-5 | - | TRBD1 | TRBV7-2 | TGTGCCAGCAGCTTGACAGGGGGCCAAGAGACCCAGTACTTC | CASSLTGGQETQYF
TRBJ2-4 | - | - | TRBV5-5 | TGTGCCAGCAGCTTGGGTGCGGGGAAAAACATTCAGTACTTC | CASSLGAGKNIQYF
TRBJ1-1 | - | - | TRBV5-1 | TGCGCCAGCAGCTTTTCACAGGCCCTGATGAACACTGAAGCTTTCTTT | CASSFSQALMNTEAFF
TRBJ1-4 | - | - | TRBV20-1 | TGCAGTGCTACACGGGACACCGCAGGAAAACTGTTTTTT | CSATRDTAGKLFF
TRBJ2-7 | few | - | TRBV7-6 | TGTGCCAGCAGCTTATATAGCGAGTCCTGGAACGAGCAGTACTTC | CASSLYSESWNEQYF
TRBJ1-1 | few | - | TRBV7-9 | TGTGCCAGCGCCCCGACCTTTCTTGGAACTGAAGCTTTCTTT | CASAPTFLGTEAFF
TRBJ2-1 | - | - | TRBV7-9 | TGTGCCAGCAGCTTGGCGGGGTGGTATGAGCAGTTCTTC | CASSLAGWYEQFF
TRBJ2-1 | - | - | TRBV5-1 | TGCGCCAGCAGCCCAACCTTAGCGGTTTCATACAATGAGCAGTTCTTC | CASSPTLAVSYNEQFF
TRBJ2-3 | few | TRBD1 | TRBV7-9 | TGTGCCACGGGACAGGGTATAGATACGCAGTATTTT | CATGQGIDTQYF
TRBJ2-7 | few | - | TRBV5-1 | TGCGCCAGCCGGGGAAGTAGGTCCTACGAGCAGTACTTC | CASRGSRSYEQYF
TRBJ2-3 | once | TRBD2 | TRBV5-1 | TGCGCCAGCACCAGCGGGAGGGCGATAGATACGCAGTATTTT | CASTSGRAIDTQYF
TRBJ1-1 | - | - | TRBV7-9 | TGTGCCAGCAGCCCTAGGGGGATGTGGGGGGCTTTCTTT | CASSPRGMWGAFF
TRBJ2-2 | few | - | TRBV10-3 | TGTGCCATCAGTGAGTCGAATAAAGGGAACACCGGGGAGCTGTTTTTT | CAISESNKGNTGELFF
TRBJ2-7 | once | TRBD2 | TRBV27 | TGTGCCAGCAGAGCTATGGCAGCGGGAGCCTACGAGCAGTACTTC | CASRAMAAGAYEQYF